Listed here are 10 T cell receptor beta chains from one sample, sequenced in a study of blood T cells in healthy people across ages. The second PCR ran about 6 to 12 cycles with a sample-barcoded 5' primer and J-beta primers. TCRdb fed the 5' RACE reads into MiXCR, producing one record per CDR3 protein. The sample contains 850,000 to 1,300,000 distinct CDR3 sequences, 35% to 50% of which appear only once. The specimen was blood. Source of these receptors: a woman aged 55-69 years in good health.

This chain joins TRBV29-1 and TRBJ2-1; D possibly corresponds to TRBD2 (7 bases). Germline values: CDR1 SQVTM, CDR2 ANQGSEA. CDR3 length: 13 amino acids. Trimming shortened V by 7 bases and J by 13 bases, and 23 bases separated the two germline ends. The CDR3 DNA reads as TGCAGCGCCAGCGGGACATATCAAGAGACCCAGTTCTTC. Encoded protein: CSASGTYQETQFF.

The rearrangement uses TRBV7-3 and TRBJ2-6; D gene unclear. V was shortened by 3 bases and J by 2 bases, with 2 bases between the two germline ends. Germline-derived CDR1 and CDR2 are SGHTA and FQGTGA. The CDR3 runs 13 residues. The CDR3, as DNA: TGTGCCAGCAGCTTTACTGGGGCCAACGTCCTGACTTTC. This translates into CASSFTGANVLTF.

As for this clonotype: A read error may produce the germline difference seen at one junction end. DNA of the CDR3: TGTGTCAGCAGCTCGACAGGGGGTGAGCAGTACTTC. It codes for CVSSSTGGEQYF. The V call is TRBV7-9, the J call TRBJ2-5; TRBD1 matches at 9 bases. Germline V gene sequence: CDR1 SEHNR, CDR2 FQNEAQ (reference sequence). The CDR3 covers 12 residues.

V gene TRBV20-1 combines with J gene TRBJ2-7; a possible D gene is TRBD1 (6 bases). The J call may be mistaken, given a closer DNA end match to TRBJ2-5. Per the germline V gene, CDR1 is DFQATT and CDR2 is SNEGSKA (reference sequence). The length of the CDR3 is 14 residues. CDR3 sequence: CSARDAGVGETQYF. The CDR3 DNA follows: TGCAGTGCTAGAGACGCAGGGGTCGGGGAGACCCAGTACTTC.

This chain links TRBV30 with TRBJ2-3; D is ambiguous. The V and J ends lost 0 bases and 2 bases respectively, with 3 bases between them. The V gene's germline CDR1 is GTSNPN and CDR2 SVGIG (reference sequence). CDR3 length equals 12 residues. CDR3 DNA sequence: TGTGCCTGGAGTGTAGACACAGATACGCAGTATTTT. The encoded protein is CAWSVDTDTQYF. Together with reference TRBV30 and TRBJ2-3, the CDR3 gives the full variable domain: SQTIHQWPATLVQPVGSPLSLECTVEGTSNPNLYWYRQAAGRGLQLLFYSVGIGQISSEVPQNLSASRPQDRQFILSSKKLLLSDSGFYLCAWSVDTDTQYFGPGTRLTVL.

In its sample, this clonotype was seen a few times. The rearrangement joins TRBV12-3 or TRBV12-4 to TRBJ2-3; D gene unclear. The CDR3 length is 12 residues. Trimming stripped 1 base from V and 10 bases from J, with 9 bases between. The CDR3 region has the DNA TGTGCCAGCAGTTTAGGGGCGGATGCGCAGTATTTT. Protein product: CASSLGADAQYF.

This clonotype was counted a few times. The chain is built from TRBV3-1 and TRBJ2-3; a possible D gene is TRBD1 (6 bases). With 0 bases removed from V and 6 bases from J, the gap between germline ends came to 19 bases. CDR3 length equals 17 residues. The germline V gene has CDR1 LGHDT and CDR2 YNNKEL (reference sequence). The CDR3 bases are TGTGCCAGCAGCCAAGATCGCGTGACCAGGGGTGTTGATACGCAGTATTTT. Translation gives CASSQDRVTRGVDTQYF.

The chain employs TRBV20-1 and TRBJ2-3, with 10 bases aligning to TRBD2. Per the germline V gene, CDR1 is DFQATT and CDR2 is SNEGSKA (reference sequence). CDR3 length equals 15 residues. J lost 5 bases, V lost 6 bases, and 11 bases had no gene match. The CDR3 protein is CSATTLAGVGDTQYF. In nucleotides, the CDR3 is TGCAGTGCCACGACCCTAGCGGGAGTGGGAGATACGCAGTATTTT.

The chain links TRBV27 to TRBJ1-5, with unresolved D. From germline, CDR1 is MNHEY and CDR2 SMNVEV (reference sequence). The CDR3 totals 16 residues. V was pared by 2 bases and J by 4 bases, with 15 bases between. CDR3 sequence: CASSLLEELGNQPQHF. Here the CDR3 DNA reads TGTGCCAGCAGTTTACTCGAGGAATTGGGGAATCAGCCCCAGCATTTT.

The chain employs TRBV4-1 and TRBJ2-7, with TRBD1 as a possible D gene (5 bases). V was cut by 4 bases and J by 1 base, with 14 bases left in between. CDR3 size: 15 residues. Looked up from germline, CDR1 is MGHRA and CDR2 is YSYEKL. CDR3: CASSRLGALSYEQYF. In nucleotides, the CDR3 is TGCGCCAGCAGCCGCTTAGGGGCGCTTTCCTACGAGCAGTACTTC.